A single sample is the source of the 18 T cell receptor beta chains below, sequenced in a study of shared clonotypes between healthy human individuals. Sequencing used immunoSEQ multiplex PCR; TCRdb keeps in-frame clones, though not all of them. The data contain over a million clones, 96% of them singletons. Sequencing was carried out using naive CD4+ T cells sorted from blood. The subset denotes: CD45RA+ positively selected. The source is a man under 40 in good health.

The rearrangement links TRBV7-6 to TRBJ1-4, with a weak D call TRBD1 (6 bases). The CDR3 spans 15 residues. V lost 4 bases, J lost 8 bases, and 17 bases lay in between. CDR1 and CDR2 from the germline V gene are SGHVS and FNYEAQ. CDR3 nucleotides: TGTGCCAGCAGCTCCCCTTGGGACAAATGGGAAAAACTGTTTTTT. This sequence encodes CASSSPWDKWEKLFF.

The V gene is TRBV5-4, the J gene TRBJ2-5; maybe TRBD1 (5 bases). Germline V CDR1 and CDR2: SGHNT, YYREEE (reference sequence). The CDR3 has 15 amino acids. The germline V and J ends were trimmed by 4 bases and 1 base, with 14 bases remaining between them. This CDR3 is CASSPGGHTQETQYF. The CDR3 DNA sequence: TGTGCCAGCAGCCCGGGCGGACATACCCAAGAGACCCAGTACTTC.

V gene TRBV9 combines with J gene TRBJ2-3, with 9 bases aligning to TRBD2. CDR3 length: 17 residues. Losses at the gene ends were 0 bases for V and 0 bases for J; bases not matched to a gene: 5. Per germline, CDR1 SGDLS and CDR2 YYNGEE. Written as DNA, the CDR3 is TGTGCCAGCAGCGTAGCACTCAGCGGGGGGAGCACAGATACGCAGTATTTT. It translates to CASSVALSGGSTDTQYF.

The V gene is TRBV6-6, the J gene TRBJ2-1, with TRBD2 matching 7 bases. With 6 bases clipped from V and 3 bases from J, the junction kept 11 bases outside the gene matches. This CDR3 spans 16 amino acids. Germline CDR1 MNHNY, CDR2 SVGAGI (reference sequence). The CDR3 bases are TGTGCCAGCAGCCTCAGCAGCGGGGACTACTACAATGAGCAGTTCTTC. It translates to CASSLSSGDYYNEQFF.

This chain joins TRBV6-6 and TRBJ2-7, with 8 bases identical to TRBD2. The CDR3 runs 14 residues. Looked up from germline, CDR1 is MNHNY and CDR2 is SVGAGI (reference sequence). V lost 5 bases, J lost 6 bases, and 9 bases stayed unmatched. Here the CDR3 reads CASSLLAAPLEQYF. DNA of the CDR3: TGTGCCAGCAGTCTACTAGCGGCACCCCTCGAGCAGTACTTC.

The chain employs TRBV29-1 and TRBJ2-3; TRBD2 agrees at 10 bases. Germline V gene lookup returns CDR1 SQVTM and CDR2 ANQGSEA. V gave up 1 base and J gave up 4 bases; unmatched junction bases: 5. CDR3 length: 15 amino acids. The CDR3 sequence is CSVEVPSGSPDTQYF. The CDR3 DNA reads TGCAGCGTTGAAGTCCCTAGCGGGAGCCCAGATACGCAGTATTTT.

The V gene is TRBV5-6, the J gene TRBJ2-7, with D unclear. This CDR3 region has 12 residues. Germline CDR1 reads SGHDT; CDR2 reads YYEEEE. Deletions cut 3 bases from V and 6 bases from J, with 10 bases between. The DNA for the CDR3 is TGTGCCAGCAGCTCCTACCTAAGCGAGCAGTACTTC. Its translation: CASSSYLSEQYF.

Comment on this clone: Other DNA sequences in this specimen translate into the identical CDR3. The chain joins TRBV20-1 to TRBJ2-5; maybe TRBD2 (6 bases). This CDR3 region has 11 residues. V lost 6 bases and J 5 bases, leaving 10 bases between the germline ends. Per the germline V gene, CDR1 is DFQATT and CDR2 is SNEGSKA (reference sequence). CDR3 loop: CSARGTETQYF. In nucleotides, the CDR3 is TGCAGTGCGCGAGGGACTGAGACCCAGTACTTC.

This clone was detected a few times. The chain couples TRBV5-4 to TRBJ1-2; D is unclear. Trimming shortened V by 0 bases and J by 0 bases, and 3 bases separated the two germline ends. The germline V gene has CDR1 SGHNT and CDR2 YYREEE (reference sequence). The CDR3 consists of 13 residues. Here the CDR3 reads CASSLDTNYGYTF. The CDR3 DNA sequence: TGTGCCAGCAGCTTGGACACTAACTATGGCTACACCTTC.

The gene calls are TRBV29-1 and TRBJ1-1, with D unclear. Looked up from germline, CDR1 is SQVTM and CDR2 is ANQGSEA. The length of the CDR3 is 12 residues. The germline V and J ends were trimmed by 1 base and 0 bases, with 3 bases remaining between them. The CDR3 loop reads CSVEVLNTEAFF. As DNA, the CDR3 is TGCAGCGTTGAAGTTCTGAACACTGAAGCTTTCTTT.

This chain joins TRBV25-1 and TRBJ2-7; no clear D. Germline V gene data show CDR1 as MGHDK and CDR2 as SYGVNS. The CDR3 runs to 13 residues. V was cut by 1 base and J by 6 bases, with 10 bases left in between. CDR3 sequence: CASSELKGSEQYF. The CDR3 bases are TGTGCCAGCAGTGAATTAAAGGGTTCCGAGCAGTACTTC.

This clone was counted only a few times. This chain uses TRBV19 with TRBJ1-2; D unresolved. V shed 7 bases and J shed 6 bases, with 6 bases lying between them. The CDR3 has 10 amino acids. Germline V gives CDR1 LNHDA, CDR2 SQIVND (reference sequence). CDR3 DNA: TGTGCCAGTAATCGAGATGGCTACACCTTC. It codes for CASNRDGYTF.

The V and J genes are TRBV30 and TRBJ1-2; maybe TRBD1 (5 bases). The CDR3 consists of 11 residues. V was pared by 5 bases and J by 3 bases, with 7 bases between. CDR1 and CDR2 from the germline V gene are GTSNPN and SVGIG (reference sequence). The CDR3 DNA reads TGTGCCTGGGAAGGGGACTATGGCTACACCTTC. Translated: CAWEGDYGYTF.

The chain links TRBV20-1 to TRBJ2-1; D is uncertain. The CDR3 runs to 11 residues. Trimming left V 5 bases short and J 8 bases short, with 10 bases between. CDR1 is DFQATT, CDR2 SNEGSKA, per germline (reference sequence). DNA for the CDR3: TGCAGTGCTTTAGACGGCGATGAGCAGTTCTTC. This encodes CSALDGDEQFF.

The V gene is TRBV7-3, the J gene TRBJ2-1; no clear D. The ends were cut back, 6 bases at V and 3 bases at J, with 12 bases in the middle. The CDR3 has 14 amino acids. Germline-derived CDR1 and CDR2 are SGHTA and FQGTGA. The CDR3 DNA reads as TGTGCCAGCAGTTCTCGGGCAAACTACAATGAGCAGTTCTTC. Translated, it gives CASSSRANYNEQFF.

This chain joins TRBV5-4 and TRBJ2-7; maybe TRBD2 (5 bases). The CDR3 totals 15 residues. V shed 4 bases and J shed 0 bases, with 14 bases lying between them. Germline V gene data show CDR1 as SGHNT and CDR2 as YYREEE (reference sequence). The CDR3 reads CASSPHLTSSYEQYF. The CDR3 region has the DNA TGTGCCAGCAGCCCCCATCTAACTAGCTCCTACGAGCAGTACTTC.

V and J are TRBV28 and TRBJ2-5; D may correspond to TRBD1 or TRBD2 (5 bases each). V lost 3 bases and J 7 bases, leaving 15 bases between the germline ends. Germline lookup yields CDR1 MDHEN and CDR2 SYDVKM. This CDR3 contains 14 residues. The CDR3, as DNA: TGTGCCAGCAGTTTCGGGCTCCGAGGGGCGACCCAGTACTTC. Encoded protein: CASSFGLRGATQYF. Drawing the rest from reference TRBV28 and TRBJ2-5, the complete variable domain is DVKVTQSSRYLVKRTGEKVFLECVQDMDHENMFWYRQDPGLGLRLIYFSYDVKMKEKGDIPEGYSVSREKKERFSLILESASTNQTSMYLCASSFGLRGATQYFGPGTRLLVL.

The chain recombines TRBV7-2 with TRBJ2-1; the D gene could be TRBD1 or TRBD2 (7 bases each). The germline V gene encodes CDR1 SGHTA and CDR2 FQGNSA. Trimming left V 5 bases short and J 6 bases short, with 14 bases between. The CDR3 spans 14 residues. CDR3 region: CASSPGGTVNEQFF. In nucleotides, the CDR3 is TGTGCCAGCAGCCCCGGGGGGACAGTCAATGAGCAGTTCTTC. Together with reference TRBV7-2 and TRBJ2-1, the CDR3 gives the full variable domain: GAGVSQSPSNKVTEKGKDVELRCDPISGHTALYWYRQSLGQGLEFLIYFQGNSAPDKSGLPSDRFSAERTGGSVSTLTIQRTQQEDSAVYLCASSPGGTVNEQFFGPGTRLTVL.